This TCR beta chain emerged from a study of shared clonotypes between healthy human individuals. Germline V gene data show CDR1 as MDHEN and CDR2 as SYDVKM. Trimming left V 2 bases short and J 6 bases short, with 10 bases between. This CDR3 is built from 14 residues. Some clones are missing from TCRdb's copy, which holds only in-frame ones; the method was immunoSEQ multiplex PCR. This table holds a few million clones, roughly nine tenths found once. The specimen sequenced was naive CD4+ T cells sorted from blood. Subset meaning: CD45RA+ positively selected. This clonotype originated in a man between 18 and 35 years old in good health. V is TRBV28 and J is TRBJ2-2, with D perhaps TRBD1 (5 bases). The CDR3 here is CASSLDRFPGELFF. CDR3 nucleotides: TGTGCCAGCAGTTTAGACAGATTCCCCGGGGAGCTGTTTTTT.